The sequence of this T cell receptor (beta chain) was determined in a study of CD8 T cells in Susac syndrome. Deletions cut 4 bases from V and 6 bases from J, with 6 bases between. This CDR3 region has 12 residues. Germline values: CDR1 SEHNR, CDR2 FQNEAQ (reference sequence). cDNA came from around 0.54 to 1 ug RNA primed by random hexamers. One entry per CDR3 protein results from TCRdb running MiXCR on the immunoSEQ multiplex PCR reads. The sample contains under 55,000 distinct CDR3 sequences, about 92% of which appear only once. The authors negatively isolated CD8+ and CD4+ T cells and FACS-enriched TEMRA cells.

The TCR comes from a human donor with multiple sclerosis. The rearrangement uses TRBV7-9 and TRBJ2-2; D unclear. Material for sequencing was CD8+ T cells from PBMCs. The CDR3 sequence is CASSSFPGELFF. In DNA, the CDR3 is TGTGCCAGCAGCTCGTTCCCCGGGGAGCTGTTTTTT.